The T cell receptor (beta chain) under discussion was sequenced for a study of blood T cell repertoires in COVID-19. Study in general: The United States, Italy and Spain provided the acute and convalescent COVID-19 samples. PBMCs, B-cell-depleted T cells, or T cells provided the cDNA or gDNA that made up the material.

This clone was seen a single time. Trimming shortened V by 4 bases and J by 4 bases, and 7 bases separated the two germline ends. The CDR3 length is 12 residues. CDR1 LGHDT and CDR2 YNNKEL come from the germline V gene (reference sequence). As originally analysed: Reference gene primer amplification yielded estimated nucleated cell counts. Sequencing was performed with immunoSEQ multiplex PCR; in TCRdb, only in-frame clones are kept and a portion is missing. D and trimming were read from the DNA, whereas the V and J calls and clone size are those reported in that table. The sample yields more than 300,000 clones, around 82% seen once.

The sequence came from a woman aged 50 to 65 with acute or convalescent COVID-19. The gene calls are TRBV3-1 (or the pseudogene TRBV3-2) and TRBJ1-2, with unresolved D. Source material: peripheral blood. The CDR3 DNA sequence: TGTGCCAGCAGCCGCAGTACCTATGGCTACACCTTC. Residues: CASSRSTYGYTF.